This TCR beta chain is from a study of T cell responses to AZD1222 COVID-19 vaccine. The CDR3 loop spans 15 amino acids. The V gene's germline CDR1 is SQVTM and CDR2 ANQGSEA. Between the trimmed V and J ends, which lost 7 bases and 2 bases, there was a span of 20 bases. Clones were sequenced by immunoSEQ multiplex PCR, and TCRdb holds only the in-frame ones, with some missing. The sample shows about 85,000 clones, 70% to 90% of them seen only once. Here the sequenced sample was peripheral blood, taken on day 0 of AZD1222 vaccination. The receptor's source is an adult in good health. The V gene is TRBV29-1, the J gene TRBJ2-5; D may be TRBD2 (5 bases). CDR3 amino acids: CSAETVAQSQETQYF. The CDR3 nucleotides are TGCAGCGCCGAGACTGTAGCGCAGAGTCAAGAGACCCAGTACTTC.